These T cell receptor beta chains were read from a single sample in a study of cytomegalovirus exposure and HLA in healthy donors. TCRdb keeps only in-frame clones here, not all; method: immunoSEQ multiplex PCR. Recorded for this sample: roughly 39,000 clones. The source material was PBMCs. The receptors shown here come from a man younger than 40 in good health and CMV-seronegative. Both conserved end residues are part of each CDR3. A D gene is named only where the DNA matches it firmly.

>TRBJ1-1|-|TRBV5-4
CASSLEQGGRAFF
TGTGCCAGCAGCTTGGAACAGGGCGGGCGGGCTTTCTTT
>TRBJ2-3|-|TRBV4-1
CASSGFGTDTQYF
TGCGCCAGCAGCGGATTCGGGACAGATACGCAGTATTTT
>TRBJ1-2|-|TRBV7-2
CASSLRFNYGYTF
TGTGCCAGCAGCTTACGGTTTAACTATGGCTACACCTTC
>TRBJ1-2|-|TRBV6-5
CASRTDNYGYTF
TGTGCCAGCAGAACAGACAACTATGGCTACACCTTC
>TRBJ1-5|TRBD1|TRBV30
CAGTRDRGGNQPQHF
TGTGCCGGGACCCGGGACAGGGGGGGCAATCAGCCCCAGCATTTT
>TRBJ2-3|TRBD1|TRBV4-3
CASSGQGRTDTQYF
TGCGCCAGCAGCGGACAGGGACGCACAGATACGCAGTATTTT
>TRBJ2-7|TRBD1|TRBV13
CASSLGTAYEQYF
TGTGCCAGCAGCTTGGGGACAGCGTACGAGCAGTACTTC
>TRBJ1-4|-|TRBV7-2
CASSPQVTTNEKLFF
TGTGCCAGCAGCCCACAGGTGACAACTAATGAAAAACTGTTTTTT
>TRBJ1-2|TRBD1|TRBV7-2
CASSLLTGGKEGYTF
TGTGCCAGCAGCCTATTGACAGGGGGCAAGGAAGGCTACACCTTC
>TRBJ1-5|-|TRBV5-1
CASSPGLGGPSNQPQHF
TGCGCCAGCAGCCCGGGATTGGGGGGGCCGTCTAATCAGCCCCAGCATTTT
>TRBJ2-7|-|TRBV6-1
CASRSGPVTSYEQYF
TGTGCCAGCAGGTCGGGTCCAGTTACTTCCTACGAGCAGTACTTC
>TRBJ1-4|-|TRBV30
CAFSIGGPNEKLFF
TGTGCCTTCTCAATAGGCGGTCCTAATGAAAAACTGTTTTTT
>TRBJ2-4|TRBD2|TRBV11-2
CASSSTLADKNIQYF
TGTGCCAGCAGCTCGACCCTAGCGGATAAAAACATTCAGTACTTC
>TRBJ1-1|TRBD1|TRBV9
CASRRTGWDTEAFF
TGTGCCAGTCGTAGGACAGGGTGGGACACTGAAGCTTTCTTT
>TRBJ2-5|TRBD1|TRBV18
CASSQDPGGKETQYF
TGTGCCAGCTCGCAGGACCCAGGGGGAAAAGAGACCCAGTACTTC
>TRBJ1-1|TRBD1|TRBV5-1
CASSRPGTGVSLNTEAFF
TGCGCCAGCAGCAGGCCCGGGACAGGGGTCTCATTGAACACTGAAGCTTTCTTT
>TRBJ2-2|TRBD2|TRBV30
CAWELAGVITGELFF
TGTGCCTGGGAACTAGCGGGAGTCATCACCGGGGAGCTGTTTTTT
>TRBJ2-5|TRBD2|TRBV4-2
CASSLYRTSGRLQETQYF
TGTGCCAGCAGCCTCTACCGGACTAGCGGGAGGCTTCAAGAGACCCAGTACTTC
>TRBJ1-5|TRBD1|TRBV6-5
CASSWTGGGNQPQHF
TGTGCCAGCAGTTGGACAGGTGGTGGGAATCAGCCCCAGCATTTT
>TRBJ2-3|-|TRBV5-6
CASSWGVGGDTQYF
TGTGCCAGCAGCTGGGGAGTCGGGGGAGATACGCAGTATTTT
>TRBJ2-1|TRBD1|TRBV4-2
CASSQGDREGNEQFF
TGTGCCAGCAGCCAAGGGGACAGGGAGGGGAATGAGCAGTTCTTC
>TRBJ1-1|-|TRBV6-5
CASMEDSVMNTEAFF
TGTGCCAGCATGGAGGATTCGGTCATGAACACTGAAGCTTTCTTT
>TRBJ1-1|TRBD1|TRBV29-1
CSVEGPQGALTEAFF
TGCAGCGTTGAGGGCCCACAGGGGGCTCTCACTGAAGCTTTCTTT
>TRBJ2-2|TRBD2|TRBV9
CASSVAWETGLAGGNTGELFF
TGTGCCAGCAGCGTAGCCTGGGAAACGGGACTAGCGGGGGGGAACACCGGGGAGCTGTTTTTT